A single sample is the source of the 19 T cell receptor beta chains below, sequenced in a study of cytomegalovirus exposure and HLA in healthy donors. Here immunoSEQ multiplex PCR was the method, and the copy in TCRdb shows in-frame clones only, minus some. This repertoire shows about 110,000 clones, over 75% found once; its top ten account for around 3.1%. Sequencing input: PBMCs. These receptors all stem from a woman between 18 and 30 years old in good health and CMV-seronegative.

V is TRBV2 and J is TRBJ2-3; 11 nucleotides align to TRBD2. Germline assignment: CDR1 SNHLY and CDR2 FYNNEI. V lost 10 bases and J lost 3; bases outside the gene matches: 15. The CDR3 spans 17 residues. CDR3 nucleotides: TGTGCCATCCCGATAGCGGGGGGGCCTAGGGGAACAGATACGCAGTATTTT. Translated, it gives CAIPIAGGPRGTDTQYF.

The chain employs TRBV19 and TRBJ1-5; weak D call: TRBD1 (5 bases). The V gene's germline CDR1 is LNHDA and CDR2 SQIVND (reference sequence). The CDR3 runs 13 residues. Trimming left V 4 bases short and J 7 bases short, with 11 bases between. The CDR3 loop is CASSRGVGQPQHF. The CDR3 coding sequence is TGTGCCAGTAGTAGGGGGGTCGGGCAGCCCCAGCATTTT.

The CDR3 region is CASSFNRGDEQFF. CDR3 DNA sequence: TGTGCCAGCAGTTTCAACAGGGGCGATGAGCAGTTCTTC. The rearrangement links TRBV27 to TRBJ2-1; TRBD1 matches 7 bases. The junction had 4 bases not matched to a gene; V was cut back by 3 bases and J by 8 bases. CDR3 length: 13 amino acids. Germline V gene data show CDR1 as MNHEY and CDR2 as SMNVEV (reference sequence).

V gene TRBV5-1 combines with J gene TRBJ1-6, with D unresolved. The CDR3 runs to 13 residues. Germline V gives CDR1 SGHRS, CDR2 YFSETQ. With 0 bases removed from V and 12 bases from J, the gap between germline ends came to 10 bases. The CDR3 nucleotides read TGCGCCAGCAGCTTGGACACAGCAATACCCCTCCACTTT. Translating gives CASSLDTAIPLHF.

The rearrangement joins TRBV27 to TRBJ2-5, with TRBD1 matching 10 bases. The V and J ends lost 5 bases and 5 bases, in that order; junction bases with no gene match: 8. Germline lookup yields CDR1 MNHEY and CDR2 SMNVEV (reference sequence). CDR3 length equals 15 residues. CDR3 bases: TGTGCCAGCAGTCTCCGGGACAGGGGATTTGAGACCCAGTACTTC. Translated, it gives CASSLRDRGFETQYF.

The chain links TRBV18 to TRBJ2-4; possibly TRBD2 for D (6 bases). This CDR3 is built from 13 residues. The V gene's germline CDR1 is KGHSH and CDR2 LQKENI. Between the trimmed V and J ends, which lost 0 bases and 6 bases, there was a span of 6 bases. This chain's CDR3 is CASSPPGLNIQYF. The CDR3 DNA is TGTGCCAGCTCACCACCGGGACTAAACATTCAGTACTTC.

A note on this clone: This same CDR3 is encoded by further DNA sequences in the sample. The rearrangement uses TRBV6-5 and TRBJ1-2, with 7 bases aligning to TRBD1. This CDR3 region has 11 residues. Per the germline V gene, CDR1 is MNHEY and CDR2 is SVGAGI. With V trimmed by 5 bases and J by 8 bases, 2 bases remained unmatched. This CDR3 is CASSPGGGYTF. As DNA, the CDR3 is TGTGCCAGCAGTCCAGGGGGGGGCTACACCTTC.

The CDR3 spells CASSIGQGDEQYF. The CDR3 DNA follows: TGTGCCAGTAGTATCGGACAGGGGGACGAGCAGTACTTC. This chain joins TRBV19 and TRBJ2-7, with TRBD1 matching over 10 bases. The germline V gene encodes CDR1 LNHDA and CDR2 SQIVND (reference sequence). CDR3 length: 13 amino acids. The V and J ends lost 3 bases and 5 bases, in that order; junction bases with no gene match: 1.

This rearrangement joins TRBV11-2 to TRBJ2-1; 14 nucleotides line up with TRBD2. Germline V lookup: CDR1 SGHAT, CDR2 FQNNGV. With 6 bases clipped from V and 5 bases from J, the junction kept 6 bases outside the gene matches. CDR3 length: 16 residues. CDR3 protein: CASRGGLAGVDNEQFF. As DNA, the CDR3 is TGTGCCAGCAGAGGGGGACTAGCGGGGGTCGACAATGAGCAGTTCTTC. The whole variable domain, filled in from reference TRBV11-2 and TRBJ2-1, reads EAGVAQSPRYKIIEKRQSVAFWCNPISGHATLYWYQQILGQGPKLLIQFQNNGVVDDSQLPKDRFSAERLKGVDSTLKIQPAKLEDSAVYLCASRGGLAGVDNEQFFGPGTRLTVL.

The CDR3 sequence: CASSFFETQYF. CDR3 coding DNA: TGTGCCAGCAGCTTCTTTGAGACCCAGTACTTC. The V gene is TRBV7-9, the J gene TRBJ2-5; no firm D call. This CDR3 comprises 11 residues. Trimming removed 3 bases from V and 5 bases from J, with 4 bases in between. Germline-derived CDR1 and CDR2 are SEHNR and FQNEAQ (reference sequence).

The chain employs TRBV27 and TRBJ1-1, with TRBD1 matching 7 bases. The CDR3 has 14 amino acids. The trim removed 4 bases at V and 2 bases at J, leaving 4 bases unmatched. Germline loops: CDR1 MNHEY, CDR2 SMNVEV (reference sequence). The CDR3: CASSSRTGNTEAFF. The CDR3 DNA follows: TGTGCCAGCAGTTCCAGGACAGGAAACACTGAAGCTTTCTTT.

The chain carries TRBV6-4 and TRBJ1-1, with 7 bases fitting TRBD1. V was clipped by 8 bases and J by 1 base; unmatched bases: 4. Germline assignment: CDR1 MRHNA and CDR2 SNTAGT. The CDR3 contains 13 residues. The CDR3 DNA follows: TGTGCCAGCTCGAGGACAGGGAACACTGAAGCTTTCTTT. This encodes CASSRTGNTEAFF.

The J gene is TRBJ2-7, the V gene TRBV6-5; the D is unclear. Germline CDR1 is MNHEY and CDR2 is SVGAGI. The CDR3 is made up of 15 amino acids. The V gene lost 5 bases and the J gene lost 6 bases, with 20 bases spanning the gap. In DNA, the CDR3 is TGTGCCAGCAGTCAAGGATTTCACCCAGGCAGCGAGCAGTACTTC. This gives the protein CASSQGFHPGSEQYF.

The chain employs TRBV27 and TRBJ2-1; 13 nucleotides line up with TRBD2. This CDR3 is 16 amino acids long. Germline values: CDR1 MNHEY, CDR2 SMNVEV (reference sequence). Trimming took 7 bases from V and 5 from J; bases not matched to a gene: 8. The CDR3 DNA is TGTGCCAGCACCGTACTAGCGGGGGGGCGAAACAATGAGCAGTTCTTC. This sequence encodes CASTVLAGGRNNEQFF.

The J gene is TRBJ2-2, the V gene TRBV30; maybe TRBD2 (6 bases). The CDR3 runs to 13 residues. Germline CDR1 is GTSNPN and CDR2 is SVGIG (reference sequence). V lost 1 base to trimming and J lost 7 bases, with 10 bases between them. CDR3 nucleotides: TGTGCCTGGAGTGAATGGGGGGTCGGGGAGCTGTTTTTT. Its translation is CAWSEWGVGELFF. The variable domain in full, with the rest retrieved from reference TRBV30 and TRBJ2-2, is SQTIHQWPATLVQPVGSPLSLECTVEGTSNPNLYWYRQAAGRGLQLLFYSVGIGQISSEVPQNLSASRPQDRQFILSSKKLLLSDSGFYLCAWSEWGVGELFFGEGSRLTVL.

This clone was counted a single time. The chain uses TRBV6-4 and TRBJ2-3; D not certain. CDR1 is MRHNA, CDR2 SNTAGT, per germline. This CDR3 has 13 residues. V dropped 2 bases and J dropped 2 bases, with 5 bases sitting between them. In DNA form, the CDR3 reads TGTGCCAGCAGTGACCAGATCACAGATACGCAGTATTTT. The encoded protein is CASSDQITDTQYF.

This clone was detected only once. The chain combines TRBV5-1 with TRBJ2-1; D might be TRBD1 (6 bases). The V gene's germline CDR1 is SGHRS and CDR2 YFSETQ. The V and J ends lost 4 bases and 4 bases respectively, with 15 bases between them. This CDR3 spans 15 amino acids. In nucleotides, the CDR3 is TGCGCCAGCAGCGTGGACGGAAGGGGGTACAATGAGCAGTTCTTC. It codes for CASSVDGRGYNEQFF.

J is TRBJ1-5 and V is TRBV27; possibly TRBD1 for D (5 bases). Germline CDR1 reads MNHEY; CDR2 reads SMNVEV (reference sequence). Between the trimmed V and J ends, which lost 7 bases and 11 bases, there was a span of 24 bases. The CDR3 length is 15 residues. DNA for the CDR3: TGTGCCAGCAACCCCGGGGGGATGGGAATAGTGGCCCAGCATTTT. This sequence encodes CASNPGGMGIVAQHF.

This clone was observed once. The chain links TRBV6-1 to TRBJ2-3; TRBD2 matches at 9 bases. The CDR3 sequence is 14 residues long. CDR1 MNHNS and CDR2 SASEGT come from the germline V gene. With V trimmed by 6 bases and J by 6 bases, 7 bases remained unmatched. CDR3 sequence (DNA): TGTGCCAGCAGCAATGCGGGGGGGCGTGATACGCAGTATTTT. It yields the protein CASSNAGGRDTQYF.